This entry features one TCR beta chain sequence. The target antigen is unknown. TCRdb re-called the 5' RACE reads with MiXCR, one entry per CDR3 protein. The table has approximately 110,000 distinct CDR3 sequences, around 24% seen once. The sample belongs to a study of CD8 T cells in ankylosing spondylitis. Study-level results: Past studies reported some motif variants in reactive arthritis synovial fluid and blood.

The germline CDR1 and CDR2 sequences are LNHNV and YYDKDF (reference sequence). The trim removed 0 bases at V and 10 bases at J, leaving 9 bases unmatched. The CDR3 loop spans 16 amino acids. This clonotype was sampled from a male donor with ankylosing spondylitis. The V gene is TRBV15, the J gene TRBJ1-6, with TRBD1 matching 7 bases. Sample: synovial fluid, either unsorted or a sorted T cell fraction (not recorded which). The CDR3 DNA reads TGTGCCACCAGCAGAGATTTACAGGGGCCTTCGTCACCCCTCCACTTT. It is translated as CATSRDLQGPSSPLHF.